The 4 T cell receptor beta chains given below trace back to one sample, sequenced in a study of metastatic and nonmetastatic thyroid tumors. Every patient underwent thyroid surgery untreated. TCRdb re-analyzed the PCR reads using MiXCR. The data show some 31,000 clones, with roughly 18% seen just once and around 7.2% held by the top ten. What was sequenced was blood. Source of these receptors: a female donor with papillary thyroid cancer or a benign thyroid nodule (not recorded which). Some clones in this sample may be carry-over from other donors' samples.

This clone was observed many times. V gene TRBV20-1 combines with J gene TRBJ1-1, with D possibly matching TRBD1 (6 bases). The V gene's germline CDR1 is DFQATT and CDR2 SNEGSKA (reference sequence). Trimming removed 5 bases at V and 4 bases at J, with 17 bases between. This CDR3 contains 14 residues. This CDR3 is CSAPSQVGGTEAFF. The CDR3 DNA follows: TGCAGTGCTCCCAGTCAAGTAGGGGGCACTGAAGCTTTCTTT.

By share, this clone ranks as medium-sized. The CDR3 DNA follows: TGTGCCAGCAGTGCGAGGACGCAGGATCAGCCCCAGCATTTT. Residues: CASSARTQDQPQHF. V gene TRBV6-1 combines with J gene TRBJ1-5; D uncertain. This CDR3 region has 14 residues. Germline loops: CDR1 MNHNS, CDR2 SASEGT. The V end lost 4 bases, the J end lost 5 bases, and 12 bases lay between the germline ends.

This clone occurred many times. The chain carries TRBV29-1 and TRBJ1-1; D remains ambiguous. This CDR3 has 12 residues. V shed 0 bases and J shed 6 bases, with 8 bases lying between them. Looked up from germline, CDR1 is SQVTM and CDR2 is ANQGSEA. The CDR3 loop is CSVEDVKAEAFF. The CDR3 DNA sequence: TGCAGCGTTGAAGATGTGAAGGCTGAAGCTTTCTTT.

This clone was found a few times. The chain recombines TRBV20-1 with TRBJ1-1; D remains ambiguous. The CDR3 is 12 amino acids. Per germline, CDR1 DFQATT and CDR2 SNEGSKA (reference sequence). The V and J ends lost 0 bases and 4 bases respectively, with 6 bases between them. The CDR3 bases are TGCAGTGCTAGAGAGTGGGGCACTGAAGCTTTCTTT. Its protein product is CSAREWGTEAFF.